One and the same sample provided the 18 T cell receptor beta chains below, sequenced in a study of cytotoxic CD8 clonotypes in ibrutinib-treated CLL. The table came from immunoSEQ multiplex PCR; TCRdb's copy has only in-frame clones and leaves some out. The table lists approximately 210,000 clones, around three quarters of them singletons. The sequencing used PBMCs, collected after 24 months of ibrutinib treatment. Receptor source: a human donor with chronic lymphocytic leukemia.

This clone was found once. The chain recombines TRBV2 with TRBJ2-7; 7 bases fit TRBD1. Trimming took 8 bases from V and 3 from J; bases not matched to a gene: 4. The CDR3 contains 12 residues. In germline, CDR1 is SNHLY, CDR2 FYNNEI. CDR3 residues: CASVDRSYEQYF. The CDR3 nucleotides read TGTGCCAGCGTGGACAGGAGCTACGAGCAGTACTTC.

This clone was counted between two and nine times. V gene TRBV10-1 combines with J gene TRBJ2-7, with D unresolved. The CDR3 totals 13 residues. Looked up from germline, CDR1 is WNHNN and CDR2 is SYGVQD (reference sequence). V shed 6 bases and J shed 4 bases, with 13 bases lying between them. The CDR3 protein is CASSRDPQYEQYF. CDR3 DNA: TGCGCCAGCAGCAGAGATCCGCAGTACGAGCAGTACTTC.

The table lists this clone with a count of one. The chain recombines TRBV7-2 with TRBJ1-1; TRBD1 is a possible D gene (5 bases). This CDR3 spans 13 amino acids. Germline V lookup: CDR1 SGHTA, CDR2 FQGNSA. V lost 2 bases to trimming and J lost 11 bases, with 15 bases between them. The CDR3 protein is CASSLNAGWLAFF. The CDR3 bases are TGTGCCAGCAGCTTAAACGCAGGGTGGTTGGCTTTCTTT.

This chain uses TRBV7-8 with TRBJ2-3; perhaps TRBD1 as D (6 bases). The CDR3 spans 14 residues. CDR1 is SGHVS and CDR2 is FQNEAQ in the germline V gene. Trimming took 6 bases from V and 3 from J, leaving 13 bases between them. CDR3 nucleotide sequence: TGTGCCAGCAGACAGGGATATGCGACAGATACGCAGTATTTT. This encodes CASRQGYATDTQYF.

This clone was seen a few times. The chain joins TRBV15 to TRBJ2-1; no firm D call. The CDR3 covers 14 residues. The germline V gene has CDR1 LNHNV and CDR2 YYDKDF (reference sequence). V lost 5 bases to trimming and J lost 5 bases, with 13 bases between them. The CDR3 spells CATSRDDWDNEQFF. In DNA, the CDR3 is TGTGCCACCAGCCGCGACGATTGGGACAATGAGCAGTTCTTC.

This clone came up a few times. The V gene is TRBV6-6, the J gene TRBJ2-7, with 9 bases lining up with TRBD1. Germline CDR1 reads MNHNY; CDR2 reads SVGAGI (reference sequence). The CDR3 sequence is 14 residues long. The trim removed 5 bases at V and 5 bases at J, leaving 7 bases unmatched. This CDR3 is CASSTRTGVHEQYF. The CDR3 DNA reads TGTGCCAGCAGTACCCGGACAGGGGTCCACGAGCAGTACTTC.

The J gene is TRBJ2-3, the V gene TRBV4-3; no definite D call. V was shortened by 0 bases and J by 6 bases, with 7 bases between the two germline ends. Germline CDR1 reads LGHNA; CDR2 reads YSLEER. CDR3 length: 13 amino acids. In DNA, the CDR3 is TGCGCCAGCAGCCAAGAGTTTAAGGATACGCAGTATTTT. Its translation: CASSQEFKDTQYF.

The gene calls are TRBV18 and TRBJ2-7, with D hard to call. The CDR3 is 12 amino acids. Per germline, CDR1 KGHSH and CDR2 LQKENI. Trimming removed 3 bases at V and 7 bases at J, with 10 bases between. The CDR3 DNA is TGTGCCAGCTCACCTTCCTCGAGGGAGCAGTACTTC. The encoded protein is CASSPSSREQYF.

V usage is TRBV9 and J usage is TRBJ2-1, with 10 positions matching TRBD2. CDR3 length: 18 residues. The germline CDR1 and CDR2 sequences are SGDLS and YYNGEE. The V gene end was trimmed by 8 bases and the J gene end by 0 bases; junction bases not matched to a gene: 14. CDR3 loop: CASAASGSPPSSYNEQFF. Written as DNA, the CDR3 is TGTGCCAGTGCGGCTAGCGGGAGCCCGCCGAGCTCCTACAATGAGCAGTTCTTC. The full variable domain, completed using reference TRBV9 and TRBJ2-1, is DSGVTQTPKHLITATGQRVTLRCSPRSGDLSVYWYQQSLDQGLQFLIQYYNGEERAKGNILERFSAQQFPDLHSELNLSSLELGDSALYFCASAASGSPPSSYNEQFFGPGTRLTVL.

The chain is built from TRBV5-1 and TRBJ2-7; 8 nucleotides align to TRBD1. Germline CDR1 SGHRS, CDR2 YFSETQ. With 3 bases clipped from V and 3 bases from J, the junction kept 11 bases outside the gene matches. The CDR3 is 16 residues long. CDR3 sequence: CASSSGQESGSYEQYF. CDR3 DNA: TGCGCCAGCAGCTCGGGACAGGAAAGTGGTAGCTACGAGCAGTACTTC.

The chain recombines TRBV19 with TRBJ2-1; TRBD2 matches 12 bases. Germline V gene sequence: CDR1 LNHDA, CDR2 SQIVND (reference sequence). This CDR3 comprises 16 residues. J was trimmed by 5 bases and V by 5 bases; bases with no gene match: 7. The CDR3 sequence: CASSRALAGGNNEQFF. In DNA, the CDR3 is TGTGCCAGTAGTCGGGCGCTAGCGGGAGGGAACAATGAGCAGTTCTTC.

The rearrangement joins TRBV2 to TRBJ1-1; no reliable D call. This CDR3 region has 14 residues. Germline values: CDR1 SNHLY, CDR2 FYNNEI. Trimming took off 6 bases at V and 0 bases at J, with 11 bases between the two ends. CDR3 region: CASSQLRVNTEAFF. For the CDR3, the DNA is TGTGCCAGCAGCCAACTGAGGGTGAACACTGAAGCTTTCTTT.

The chain's CDR3 is CASSTGVGELFF. Here the CDR3 DNA reads TGTGCCAGTAGCACAGGGGTCGGGGAGCTGTTTTTT. The chain carries TRBV19 and TRBJ2-2; 7 nucleotides match TRBD1. In germline, CDR1 is LNHDA, CDR2 SQIVND (reference sequence). The V and J ends lost 6 bases and 7 bases, in that order; junction bases with no gene match: 2. The CDR3 consists of 12 residues.

This clone has a single count. V gene TRBV5-1 combines with J gene TRBJ2-5; weak D call: TRBD1 (5 bases). Germline V gene sequence: CDR1 SGHRS, CDR2 YFSETQ. This CDR3 is built from 15 residues. V was trimmed by 4 bases and J by 0 bases, leaving 13 bases between them. CDR3 protein: CASSRGGAHQETQYF. DNA for the CDR3: TGCGCCAGCAGCAGGGGTGGAGCACACCAAGAGACCCAGTACTTC.

The gene calls are TRBV7-9 and TRBJ2-2; D is perhaps TRBD1 (6 bases). This CDR3 region has 15 residues. The germline CDR1 and CDR2 sequences are SEHNR and FQNEAQ (reference sequence). V was pared by 5 bases and J by 0 bases, with 10 bases between. In DNA form, the CDR3 reads TGTGCCAGCAGCCCGGACAGCACGAACACCGGGGAGCTGTTTTTT. As protein: CASSPDSTNTGELFF. Using reference TRBV7-9 and TRBJ2-2 for the parts outside the CDR3, the full variable domain is DTGVSQNPRHKITKRGQNVTFRCDPISEHNRLYWYRQTLGQGPEFLTYFQNEAQLEKSRLLSDRFSAERPKGSFSTLEIQRTEQGDSAMYLCASSPDSTNTGELFFGEGSRLTVL.

The V and J genes are TRBV18 and TRBJ2-5; 14 bases line up with TRBD2. The ends lost 6 bases at V and 2 bases at J; junction bases unmatched: 29. The CDR3 has 24 residues. Per the germline V gene, CDR1 is KGHSH and CDR2 is LQKENI. CDR3 sequence reads: CASSLTPILGPPGLAGDAQETQYF. Written as DNA, the CDR3 is TGTGCCAGCTCGCTAACTCCAATCCTCGGGCCGCCGGGACTAGCGGGAGACGCTCAAGAGACCCAGTACTTC. Looking up the rest from reference TRBV18 and TRBJ2-5 gives the full variable domain: NAGVMQNPRHLVRRRGQEARLRCSPMKGHSHVYWYRQLPEEGLKFMVYLQKENIIDESGMPKERFSAEFPKEGPSILRIQQVVRGDSAAYFCASSLTPILGPPGLAGDAQETQYFGPGTRLLVL.

The chain combines TRBV9 with TRBJ2-1; 7 bases align to TRBD2. Germline CDR1 reads SGDLS; CDR2 reads YYNGEE. With 0 bases clipped from V and 7 bases from J, the junction kept 10 bases outside the gene matches. The CDR3 sequence is 16 residues long. In DNA, the CDR3 is TGTGCCAGCAGCGTAGTCCCCGCTAGCGGAGTGAATGAGCAGTTCTTC. This gives the protein CASSVVPASGVNEQFF.

This clone appeared once. The rearrangement links TRBV6-5 to TRBJ1-1; D not resolved. Germline loops: CDR1 MNHEY, CDR2 SVGAGI. Trimming stripped 7 bases from V and 4 bases from J, with 16 bases between. The CDR3 extends over 14 amino acids. CDR3 in DNA: TGTGCCAGCAACGGGAGCCTAAGGTGCACTGAAGCTTTCTTT. Its translation: CASNGSLRCTEAFF.